This TCR beta chain was sequenced for a study of T cells in Graves' hyperthyroidism and ophthalmopathy. Study-level information: Peripheral blood collection took place at initial diagnosis, before any treatment. Findings of the study overall: Stable hyperthyroidism and ophthalmopathy were separated using 13 V-J signatures.

At least ten counts were recorded for this clonotype. The target antigen is unknown. Germline V gene data show CDR1 as SGHVS and CDR2 as FQNEAQ. This CDR3 has 15 residues. Trimming removed 4 bases at V and 3 bases at J, with 16 bases between. Amplification of TCR beta CDR3 regions was performed using RNA transcripts as template. HTBI primers were used for first-round RT-PCR of the TCR CDR3. TCRdb re-called the multiplex PCR reads with MiXCR, one entry per CDR3 protein. The repertoire holds roughly 110,000 distinct CDR3 sequences, with about 17% as singletons. Exclusion criteria comprised uncontrolled infection, other autoimmune disease, pregnancy or lactation.

The sequence derives from a woman aged 50 to 65 with Graves' hyperthyroidism. Sequencing was performed on blood. The V and J genes are TRBV7-8 and TRBJ2-7; D possibly matches TRBD1 or TRBD2 (5 bases each). CDR3 protein: CASSYGPGPGYEQYV. CDR3 DNA sequence: TGTGCCAGCAGCTACGGACCGGGACCGGGCTACGAGCAGTACGTC.